This TCR beta chain was identified during a study of cytomegalovirus exposure and HLA in healthy donors (dated by TCRdb to about 2017). Broadly, across the study: In an earlier analysis of several hundred of the donors, less than 350 Gb of sequence data and some 120 million unique TCR beta sequences from about 179 million T cells were reported. About 300 gigabases of sequencing data and around 80 million unique TCR sequences made up an early release that covered approximately 650 HLA-typed donors. The genetic ancestry cluster associated with self-reported Caucasian donors included about 81% of the 300 to 450 genotyped donors. The study aimed to test whether cataloging public T cell receptors could reveal signatures of past pathogen exposure. The T cell repertoires of 666 subjects were profiled by immunosequencing and related to cytomegalovirus serostatus. A separate validation cohort of about 110 different subjects was used in addition to the approximately 700-subject first cohort. To predict cytomegalovirus infection status, the study combined high-throughput TCR immunosequencing, statistical association of individual TCRs with disease status, and machine learning. A later analysis re-examined previously published TCR beta repertoires from about 700 donors and added high-resolution HLA genotyping to investigate patterns of TCR occurrence. Rather than using new phenotypic data, the later analysis identified candidate immune exposures from TCR beta sequences and from how often those sequences occurred across donors. An earlier analysis of 587 of the donors applied high-throughput TCR beta sequencing to assess whether each TCR beta V gene segment acted as functional or pseudogenic. Donor age, sex, ethnicity and CMV serostatus were compiled together with the repertoire data. In a later genetic analysis, genome-wide SNP genotypes for about 55% of the roughly 700 donors were used, and that subset was treated as a discovery cohort. All discovery cohort repertoires had been generated on a single sequencing platform. Class I and class II HLA loci were covered by the typing at four-digit resolution. Typing coverage differed by locus: A, B, C, DRB1 and DQB1 were typed in roughly 629-640 donors, DQA1 in about 550, DPA1 in around 600, and DPB1 in 450 to 490. Because of strong linkage in the cohort, five DR-DQ haplotypes were treated as single units for association and clustering. Across 398 genotyped donors of the cohort, an average of 235,054 unique TCR beta nucleotide sequences per donor were sequenced, and around 19% of those sequences were non-productive.

Findings and caveats that apply to the study as a whole: A further reported finding was that TCR beta sequences accurately predicted the HLA-A and HLA-B alleles for most subjects in the first cohort. This cohort had only TCR beta chains sequenced, and the lack of alpha or paired-chain data limited which features could be detected. A few of the identified cytomegalovirus-associated TCR beta chains were confirmed in vitro to be specific for cytomegalovirus antigens. Roughly uniform sequencing depth across donors was assumed in presence/absence analyses, although this assumption may not hold. Because HLA typing was missing for some donors at each locus, association tests included only the typed subset. The study gave a list of 150 to 200 TCR beta chains associated with cytomegalovirus. Linkage disequilibrium might explain the correlated functional status among segregating V segments, but an unknown experimental factor could not be ruled out. In a later analysis, several top co-occurrence clusters were reported to appear linked to parvovirus B19, influenza, CMV and Epstein-Barr virus. It was suggested by the authors that the approach could potentially be generalized to other disease states and immunological phenotypes. Broadly in line with IMGT annotations, most TCR beta V segments showed up in productive rearrangements about 87% or about 30% of the time in an earlier analysis of 450 to 750 of the donors. A later analysis found that HLA-associated TCR beta chains were more clonally expanded and had lower generation probabilities than equally common non-associated chains. CMV serostatus was the only immune exposure information available for the cohort. An association between a missense DCLRE1C variant and V-gene and J-gene trimming of TCR beta chains was found in a later genetic analysis and replicated in an independent cohort. Across donors, most TCR sequences were observed very rarely, whereas some public TCRs were present in many individuals. Most CMV-associated TCR beta chains appeared to be HLA-restricted in a later analysis, and the HLA associations seemed to be driven largely by CMV exposure. The classifier was reported to diagnose cytomegalovirus status with high specificity and sensitivity in both the original and validation cohorts. The earlier analysis of approximately 590 of the donors excluded approximately 17 rarely observed V segments, including chromosome 9 orphons, because counts were too low. At a false discovery rate of 0.05, a later analysis linked 16,000 or so TCR beta sequences to specific HLA alleles. In a later analysis, TCR association rates were found to vary across HLA loci, with the most associated TCRs seen for DRB1 alleles and the fewest for HLA-C alleles. The sequencing pipeline was judged likely to have produced a cluster of highly shared sequence variants as a technical artifact. The 87-base-pair reads could not distinguish some IMGT-functional V segments, including TRBV6-2 and TRBV6-3, so those segments were excluded. Assigning TCR associations to individual alleles was difficult when HLA alleles, especially DR and DQ, strongly co-occurred. A later genetic analysis reported fewer N-insertions in productive TCRs among donors in an Asian-associated ancestry cluster than the roughly 700-donor mean.

The cohort comprised some 700 healthy bone marrow donors. Cohort members were all nominally healthy when sampled, although unrecorded immune exposures were likely present. The donor tested CMV seropositive and was one of the 289 seropositive cohort members. A peripheral blood sample was provided by each donor, and peripheral blood mononuclear cells were used for TCR beta sequencing. The Qiagen DNeasy Blood Extraction Kit was used to extract genomic DNA from the blood cell samples. Library method: the immunoSEQ multiplex PCR assay. The multiplex PCR relied on a mix of 60 forward primers for TCR Vbeta segments and 13 reverse primers for TCR Jbeta segments. The CDR3 region of rearranged TCR beta genes was amplified from genomic DNA by a multiplex PCR assay. The Illumina HiSeq System was used to sequence the amplified TCR beta libraries as 87-base-pair reads. Regarding the original processing steps: A later analysis counted approximately 76 million unique TCR beta chains across the 550 to 800 repertoires, and roughly 9.9 million of these chains were shared by at least two donors. Raw reads were error-corrected and collapsed into unique sequences by a nearest-neighbor algorithm in which closely related sequences were merged to remove PCR and sequencing errors. CDR3 sequences were aligned to IMGT reference sequences to assign V, D and J gene segments. For a sequence to be retained, a match of at least six nucleotides was required to both a V gene segment and a J gene segment. A rearrangement was called productive if the CDR3 had no stop codons and remained in frame with V and J, and every other rearrangement was called non-productive. CDR3 was defined according to IMGT convention as the region running from the second conserved V-encoded cysteine to the conserved J-encoded phenylalanine. The earlier analysis of 500 to 650 of the donors excluded any sequence lacking an unambiguous match to a single V gene segment. An earlier analysis of several hundred of the donors called V segments functional above 56.7% productive rearrangements and segregating when the between-donor standard deviation exceeded 5%. A statistical classification framework was developed to diagnose cytomegalovirus status using the catalog of TCR beta chain sequences. A later analysis assigned V and J genes by comparing TCR nucleotide sequences with IMGT/GENE-DB human TR gene sequences. In a later analysis, CDR3 sequences and most-parsimonious VDJ recombination scenarios were assigned using the TCRdist pipeline. A later analysis defined each TCR beta chain by its CDR3 amino acid sequence plus V-gene family, and excluded reads lacking a unique V-gene family. To address suspected cross-contamination and a sequencing artifact, a later analysis removed some 620 highly shared, low-generation-probability nucleotide sequences. A later analysis calculated a clonal expansion index for each public chain from normalized within-repertoire ranks of inferred template counts. Generation probabilities in a later analysis came from a VDJ recombination model fitted to out-of-frame rearrangements, and those results were checked against IGoR. In a later analysis, TCR-TCR, TCR-HLA and TCR-CMV co-occurrence was scored with hypergeometric tests, and a repertoire-size bias correction was applied to TCR pairs. A later analysis estimated false discovery rates by permuting HLA or CMV assignments 20 times. A later analysis grouped co-occurring TCRs with DBSCAN, adding TCRdist sequence similarity when clustering within HLA-allele-positive subsets. Repertoires with fewer than 30,000 or more than 120,000 public chains were left out of co-occurrence clustering, as were roughly five repertoires with anomalous nucleotide sharing. The immuneACCESS repertoire file appears here via TCRdb, limited to in-frame rearrangements. These files lack a portion of the clones; in checked studies, under half of the deficit traces to unresolved V genes, and the cause of the others is not known. The D gene and trimming were derived from the DNA, and the V and J assignments and clone size from that table. For this sample the table gives over 200,000 clones, of which 70% to 85% were detected only once. The ten largest make up less than 3.5% of the sample.

As encoded in the germline V gene, CDR1 is SNHLY while CDR2 is FYNNEI. From the cysteine through the phenylalanine, the CDR3 covers 17 amino acids. The kept DNA is CDR3 alone, 51 bases in frame from the first base. Here V drops 6 bases and J drops 11 bases, and the junction holds 17 bases not matched to any gene. Comment on this clone: The antigen it recognizes is unknown. No much larger clone exists at a distance of one base, and base qualities are not known.

In this chain, TRBV2 is recombined with TRBJ2-2; the junction holds 11 bases that match TRBD2. The receptor comes from a woman aged 55-75 years in good health and CMV-seropositive. The sample comprised PBMCs. The sequenced DNA is TGTGCCAGCAGGCTGATACTAGCGGGGGAGCTCACGTCAGAGCTGTTTTTT. This sequence encodes CASRLILAGELTSELFF.